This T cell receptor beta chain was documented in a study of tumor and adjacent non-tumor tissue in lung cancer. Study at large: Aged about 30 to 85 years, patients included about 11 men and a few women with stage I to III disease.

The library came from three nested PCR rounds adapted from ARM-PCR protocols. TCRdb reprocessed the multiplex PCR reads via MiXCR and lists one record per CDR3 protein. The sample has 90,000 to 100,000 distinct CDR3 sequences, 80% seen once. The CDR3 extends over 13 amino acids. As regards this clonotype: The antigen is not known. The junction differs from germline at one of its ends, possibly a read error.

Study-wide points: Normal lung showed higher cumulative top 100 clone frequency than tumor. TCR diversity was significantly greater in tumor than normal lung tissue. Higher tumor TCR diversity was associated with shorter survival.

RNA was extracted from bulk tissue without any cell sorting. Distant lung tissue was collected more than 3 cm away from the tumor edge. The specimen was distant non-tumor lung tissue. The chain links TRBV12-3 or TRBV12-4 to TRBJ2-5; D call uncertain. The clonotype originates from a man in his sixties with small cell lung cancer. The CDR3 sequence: CASILSPGETQYF. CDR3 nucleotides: TGTGCCAGCATTTTATCGCCTGGAGAGACGCAGTACTTC.